The TCR beta chain under discussion was sequenced for a study of T-cell memory formation after mild COVID-19. Study context: The TCR clusters were mostly specific to one donor. Study-wide points: Clones contracting across day 15 to 85 had a balanced CD4/CD8 profile; later expanding clones leaned CD4+. Memory cells collected pre-infection included some clones that later responded, suggesting cross-reactive memory joined.

MiXCR, run by TCRdb on the 5' RACE reads, gives a single entry per CDR3 protein. The sample holds 200,000 to 250,000 distinct CDR3 sequences, over 8.5% seen once. Germline loops: CDR1 SGHRS, CDR2 YFSETQ. V was clipped by 5 bases and J by 0 bases, with 6 bases between them. The CDR3 covers 13 residues. This clonotype was seen at least ten times. Its specificity is unknown. The chain is built from TRBV5-1 and TRBJ2-1; D is undetermined. The receptor's source is a man aged 18 to 30 who had mild COVID-19 (a few samples of this study predate the infection). Cell type and time point are not known. The sequenced material came from PBMCs or a T cell subset sorted from them (not recorded which). This CDR3 reads CASSKSSYNEQFF. For the CDR3, the DNA is TGCGCCAGCAGTAAGAGCTCCTACAATGAGCAGTTCTTC.